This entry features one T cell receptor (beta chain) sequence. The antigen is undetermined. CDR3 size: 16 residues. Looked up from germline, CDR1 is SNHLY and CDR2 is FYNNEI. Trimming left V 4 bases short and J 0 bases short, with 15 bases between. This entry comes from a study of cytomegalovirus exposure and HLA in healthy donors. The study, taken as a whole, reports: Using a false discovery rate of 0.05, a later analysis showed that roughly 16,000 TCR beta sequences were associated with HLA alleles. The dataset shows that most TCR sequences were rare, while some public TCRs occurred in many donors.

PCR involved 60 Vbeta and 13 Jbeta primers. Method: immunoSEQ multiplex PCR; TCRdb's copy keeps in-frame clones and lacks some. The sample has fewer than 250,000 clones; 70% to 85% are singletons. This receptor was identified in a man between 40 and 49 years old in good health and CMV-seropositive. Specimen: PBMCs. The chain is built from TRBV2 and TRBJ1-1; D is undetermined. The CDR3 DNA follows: TGTGCCAGCAGTGCTGGGAGTGGGTACATGAACACTGAAGCTTTCTTT. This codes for CASSAGSGYMNTEAFF.